These 18 T cell receptor beta chains were all obtained from the same sample, sequenced in a study of cytomegalovirus exposure and HLA in healthy donors. The method was immunoSEQ multiplex PCR; TCRdb's version includes in-frame clones alone and lacks a portion of them. The sample holds approximately 58,000 clones, over 75% seen once. The specimen was PBMCs. The receptors originated from a woman between 25 and 40 years old in good health and CMV-seronegative.

The chain joins TRBV5-4 to TRBJ2-3, with a possible D match to TRBD2 (6 bases). Germline V gene data show CDR1 as SGHNT and CDR2 as YYREEE (reference sequence). The CDR3 loop spans 12 amino acids. The ends were cut back, 5 bases at V and 3 bases at J, with 7 bases in the middle. The CDR3: CASRSGTDTQYF. CDR3 nucleotide sequence: TGTGCCAGCAGGAGCGGGACAGATACGCAGTATTTT.

J is TRBJ2-1 and V is TRBV9, with a tentative D call TRBD1 (6 bases). Trimming took off 3 bases at V and 8 bases at J, with 15 bases between the two ends. Germline CDR1 reads SGDLS; CDR2 reads YYNGEE. This CDR3 has 14 amino acids. This CDR3 reads CASSAGTGIDEQFF. CDR3 DNA sequence: TGTGCCAGCAGCGCCGGTACAGGGATCGATGAGCAGTTCTTC.

This rearrangement joins TRBV4-3 to TRBJ2-7; 7 nucleotides match TRBD2. The CDR3 contains 15 residues. The V and J ends lost 0 bases and 6 bases, in that order; junction bases with no gene match: 8. CDR1 is LGHNA, CDR2 YSLEER, per germline. The CDR3 loop reads CASSQEGGRSGEQYF. DNA of the CDR3: TGCGCCAGCAGCCAAGAGGGAGGGAGGTCTGGCGAGCAGTACTTC.

This sequence joins TRBV2 and TRBJ2-1; the D gene is possibly TRBD1 (6 bases). The CDR3 spans 13 residues. Trimming took 11 bases from V and 10 from J, leaving 21 bases between them. Germline loops: CDR1 SNHLY, CDR2 FYNNEI. The CDR3 bases are TGTGCCGGCGATTCACAGGGCCCAAGCGAGCAGTTCTTC. Translating gives CAGDSQGPSEQFF.

The rearrangement uses TRBV28 and TRBJ2-7; 8 bases agree with TRBD2. The CDR3 has 15 amino acids. The V gene's germline CDR1 is MDHEN and CDR2 SYDVKM. J gave up 1 base and V 2 bases, and 4 bases lay outside the gene matches. The CDR3 loop reads CASSLPGRASYEQYF. For the CDR3, the DNA is TGTGCCAGCAGTTTACCCGGGAGGGCATCCTACGAGCAGTACTTC.

This clone has only a few counts. The CDR3 DNA reads as TGTGCCAGCAGCTTAAGGACAGGGAAAAACACCATATATTTT. It is translated as CASSLRTGKNTIYF. The chain carries TRBV7-2 and TRBJ1-3; 8 nucleotides agree with TRBD1. Per the germline V gene, CDR1 is SGHTA and CDR2 is FQGNSA. The CDR3 sequence is 14 residues long. The ends lost 2 bases at V and 6 bases at J; junction bases unmatched: 3. Together with reference TRBV7-2 and TRBJ1-3, the CDR3 gives the full variable domain: GAGVSQSPSNKVTEKGKDVELRCDPISGHTALYWYRQSLGQGLEFLIYFQGNSAPDKSGLPSDRFSAERTGGSVSTLTIQRTQQEDSAVYLCASSLRTGKNTIYFGEGSWLTVV.

This clone was seen just once. V is TRBV28 and J is TRBJ2-7; D is unclear. Deletions cut 3 bases from V and 2 bases from J, with 2 bases between. Germline V CDR1 and CDR2: MDHEN, SYDVKM. This CDR3 comprises 11 residues. The DNA for the CDR3 is TGTGCCAGCAGTTTCGCCTACGAGCAGTACTTC. Protein sequence: CASSFAYEQYF.

The chain couples TRBV5-1 to TRBJ2-2, with 16 bases aligning to TRBD2. Trimming took 4 bases from V and 7 from J; bases not matched to a gene: 13. CDR1 is SGHRS and CDR2 is YFSETQ in the germline V gene. The CDR3 spans 19 residues. The CDR3 bases are TGCGCCAGCAGCCCGTCCGGGACTAGCGGGAGGGCCTTCGGCGGGGAGCTGTTTTTT. Its protein is CASSPSGTSGRAFGGELFF.

The chain recombines TRBV2 with TRBJ2-2, with TRBD1 matching 12 bases. Germline CDR1 reads SNHLY; CDR2 reads FYNNEI. With 7 bases clipped from V and 5 bases from J, the junction kept 14 bases outside the gene matches. This CDR3 is 18 amino acids long. This CDR3 reads CASIQTLVGQGATGELFF. For the CDR3, the DNA is TGTGCCAGCATTCAAACCTTGGTGGGACAGGGGGCTACCGGGGAGCTGTTTTTT.

J is TRBJ2-1 and V is TRBV9; TRBD1 is a possible D gene (6 bases). V was cut by 0 bases and J by 0 bases, with 10 bases left in between. The CDR3 length is 16 residues. CDR1 is SGDLS and CDR2 is YYNGEE in the germline V gene. For the CDR3, the DNA is TGTGCCAGCAGCGTAGGCGTGGGGGCCTCCTACAATGAGCAGTTCTTC. It is translated as CASSVGVGASYNEQFF.

CDR3 bases: TGTGCCAGCAGCTTAGTGGGGGGACAGGGTAATGAAAAACTGTTTTTT. Protein sequence: CASSLVGGQGNEKLFF. This chain connects TRBV7-2 to TRBJ1-4; 9 bases are shared with TRBD1. The CDR3 runs to 16 residues. After removal of 1 base from V and 4 bases from J, the junction contained 4 bases not matched to a gene. Germline CDR1 SGHTA, CDR2 FQGNSA.

The gene calls are TRBV28 and TRBJ1-1; TRBD1 agrees at 12 bases. The CDR3 extends over 14 amino acids. V lost 6 bases and J lost 5; bases outside the gene matches: 4. CDR1 is MDHEN and CDR2 is SYDVKM in the germline V gene. CDR3 nucleotides: TGTGCCAGCAGGGGACAGGGGGCGAGGACTGAAGCTTTCTTT. Translation gives CASRGQGARTEAFF.

The genes are TRBV19 and TRBJ1-3; D remains unclear. This CDR3 is 15 amino acids long. CDR1 and CDR2 from the germline V gene are LNHDA and SQIVND (reference sequence). Between the trimmed V and J ends, which lost 5 bases and 0 bases, there was a span of 11 bases. The CDR3 reads CASSERFLSGNTIYF. The CDR3, as DNA: TGTGCCAGTAGTGAGAGGTTTCTCTCTGGAAACACCATATATTTT.

The chain recombines TRBV28 with TRBJ1-2; 8 bases fit TRBD1. The CDR3 is made up of 16 amino acids. After removal of 2 bases from V and 4 bases from J, the junction contained 9 bases not matched to a gene. The germline CDR1 and CDR2 sequences are MDHEN and SYDVKM. The CDR3 bases are TGTGCCAGCAGTTTAGGGTTCGACAGGGGAGGCTATGGCTACACCTTC. It is translated as CASSLGFDRGGYGYTF.

This chain uses TRBV20-1 with TRBJ1-1, with D unresolved. Deletions cut 3 bases from V and 8 bases from J, with 10 bases between. Per the germline V gene, CDR1 is DFQATT and CDR2 is SNEGSKA (reference sequence). The CDR3 consists of 11 residues. The CDR3 loop is CSASPVLEAFF. The CDR3 DNA is TGCAGTGCTAGCCCGGTCTTAGAAGCTTTCTTT.

This CDR3 is CASSQGVQGNTEAFF. The CDR3 DNA is TGCGCCAGCAGCCAGGGGGTACAGGGTAACACTGAAGCTTTCTTT. The V gene is TRBV4-1, the J gene TRBJ1-1; D possibly corresponds to TRBD1 (6 bases). V was pared by 3 bases and J by 2 bases, with 13 bases between. This CDR3 contains 15 residues. Per the germline V gene, CDR1 is MGHRA and CDR2 is YSYEKL.

This sequence joins TRBV13 and TRBJ2-3; D unclear. V dropped 3 bases and J dropped 0 bases, with 13 bases sitting between them. The CDR3 extends over 16 amino acids. The V gene's germline CDR1 is PRHDT and CDR2 FYEKMQ (reference sequence). CDR3 residues: CASSLTRVISTDTQYF. CDR3 bases: TGTGCCAGCAGCTTGACCCGGGTTATTAGCACAGATACGCAGTATTTT.

This clone was observed a single time. This rearrangement joins TRBV9 to TRBJ2-1; the D gene is possibly TRBD2 (5 bases). CDR1 and CDR2 from the germline V gene are SGDLS and YYNGEE. Trimming removed 6 bases at V and 9 bases at J, with 16 bases between. The CDR3 is 13 amino acids. The CDR3 nucleotides read TGTGCCAGCAAAGGGAGTTGGTCTGGTGAGCAGTTCTTC. This encodes CASKGSWSGEQFF.